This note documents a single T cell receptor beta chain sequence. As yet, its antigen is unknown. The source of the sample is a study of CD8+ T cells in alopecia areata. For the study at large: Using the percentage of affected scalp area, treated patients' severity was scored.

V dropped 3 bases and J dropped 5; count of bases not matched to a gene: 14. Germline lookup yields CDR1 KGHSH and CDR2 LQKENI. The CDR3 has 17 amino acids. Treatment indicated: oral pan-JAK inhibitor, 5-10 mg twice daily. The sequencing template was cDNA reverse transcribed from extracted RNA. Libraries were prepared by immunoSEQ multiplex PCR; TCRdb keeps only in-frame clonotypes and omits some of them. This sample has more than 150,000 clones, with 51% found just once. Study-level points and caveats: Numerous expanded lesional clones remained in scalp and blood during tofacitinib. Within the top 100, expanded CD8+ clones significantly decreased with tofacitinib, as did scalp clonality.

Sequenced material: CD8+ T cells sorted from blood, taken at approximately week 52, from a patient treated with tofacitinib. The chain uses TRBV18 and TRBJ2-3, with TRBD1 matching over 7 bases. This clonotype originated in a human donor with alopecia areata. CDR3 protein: CASSPNFLQGFRDTQYF. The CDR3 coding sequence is TGTGCCAGCTCACCGAATTTCTTACAGGGGTTCAGAGATACGCAGTATTTT.